These T cell receptor beta chains were read from a single sample in a study of shared clonotypes between healthy human individuals. The data were produced by immunoSEQ multiplex PCR, yet TCRdb's version contains in-frame clones alone and is incomplete. The table includes about 2.2 million clones, about 93% detected once. Sequences were obtained from naive CD8+ T cells from PBMCs. All receptors come from a man younger than 30 in good health. Some clones in this sample may be carry-over from other donors' samples. CDR3s include the opening cysteine and the closing phenylalanine or tryptophan. D genes are given only for firm matches. Size is stated for part of the rows, as once, few or many counts, or as a class when the clone is expanded.

TRBV6-1	TRBJ2-7	14	-	-	CASSVERYSYEQYF	TGTGCCAGCAGTGTTGAAAGATACTCCTACGAGCAGTACTTC
TRBV29-1	TRBJ1-5	15	-	once	CSVAYGTTFNQPQHF	TGCAGCGTTGCCTACGGGACTACTTTCAATCAGCCCCAGCATTTT
TRBV11-2	TRBJ2-3	14	-	-	CASSMDGGTDTQYF	TGTGCCAGCAGCATGGATGGTGGCACAGATACGCAGTATTTT
TRBV27	TRBJ1-5	14	-	-	CASSLRSGNQPQHF	TGTGCCAGCAGTTTACGGTCGGGCAATCAGCCCCAGCATTTT
TRBV30	TRBJ2-7	15	-	-	CAWGRGLARLYEQYF	TGTGCCTGGGGAAGGGGACTTGCCAGACTCTACGAGCAGTACTTC
TRBV13	TRBJ2-1	14	-	-	CASSQNRVRAARFF	TGTGCCAGCAGCCAGAACCGGGTCCGGGCGGCGCGGTTCTTC
TRBV7-9	TRBJ1-4	15	-	-	CASSPGDLYNEKLFF	TGTGCCAGCAGCCCCGGTGACCTATACAATGAAAAACTGTTTTTT
TRBV7-9	TRBJ2-3	13	-	-	CASSLGTRNTQYF	TGTGCCAGCAGCTTAGGAACTAGGAACACGCAGTATTTT
TRBV28	TRBJ1-2	12	-	-	CASTTTRDGYTF	TGTGCCAGCACCACGACAAGGGATGGCTACACCTTC
TRBV6-5	TRBJ2-7	13	-	-	CASSYSSQYEQYF	TGTGCCAGCAGTTACTCGTCACAGTACGAGCAGTACTTC
TRBV7-9	TRBJ1-2	16	TRBD1	once	CASSHRGGAPNYGYTF	TGTGCCAGCAGCCATCGAGGGGGCGCGCCTAACTATGGCTACACCTTC
TRBV7-8	TRBJ2-7	15	TRBD1	-	CASSTRDRVGPEQYF	TGTGCCAGCAGTACCCGGGACAGGGTAGGTCCTGAGCAGTACTTC
TRBV13	TRBJ2-6	17	TRBD1	once	CASSDGTADSGANVLTF	TGTGCCAGCAGCGACGGGACAGCCGACTCTGGGGCCAACGTCCTGACTTTC
TRBV7-9	TRBJ2-2	13	-	-	CASSFLNTGELFF	TGTGCCAGCAGCTTTCTTAACACCGGGGAGCTGTTTTTT
TRBV28	TRBJ1-5	14	-	once	CASSLRPYLGPQHF	TGTGCCAGCAGTTTGAGACCGTACCTAGGGCCCCAGCATTTT
TRBV5-4	TRBJ2-1	12	-	-	CASSLSYNEQFF	TGTGCCAGCAGCTTGTCCTACAATGAGCAGTTCTTC
TRBV2	TRBJ1-1	14	-	once	CASSEHSAYTEAFF	TGTGCCAGCAGTGAACATTCAGCGTACACTGAAGCTTTCTTT
TRBV4-2	TRBJ1-3	14	-	-	CASSQGGQGNTIYF	TGTGCCAGCAGCCAAGGAGGACAGGGAAACACCATATATTTT
TRBV6-5	TRBJ1-2	15	-	-	CASSYGMGHPRGYTF	TGTGCCAGCAGTTACGGGATGGGACACCCGAGGGGCTACACCTTC
TRBV9	TRBJ1-1	15	-	-	CASSVNGGVNTEAFF	TGTGCCAGCAGCGTAAATGGTGGAGTGAACACTGAAGCTTTCTTT
TRBV5-6	TRBJ1-2	15	TRBD1	-	CASSSYRQGANGYTF	TGTGCCAGCAGCTCGTACCGACAGGGGGCTAATGGCTACACCTTC
TRBV6-5	TRBJ2-7	14	TRBD2	-	CASNPLTSGYEQYF	TGTGCCAGCAATCCCTTGACTAGCGGCTACGAGCAGTACTTC
TRBV6-5	TRBJ2-7	16	TRBD1	-	CASSYSLNRGAYEQYF	TGTGCCAGCAGTTACTCCCTTAACAGGGGGGCCTACGAGCAGTACTTC
TRBV14	TRBJ1-2	13	-	-	CASSPSYGYGYTF	TGTGCCAGCAGCCCAAGTTACGGCTATGGCTACACCTTC
TRBV19	TRBJ1-5	15	-	-	CASSILYGTNQPQHF	TGTGCCAGTAGTATATTGTATGGGACCAATCAGCCCCAGCATTTT
TRBV6-5	TRBJ2-3	16	-	-	CASSYSASWATDTQYF	TGTGCCAGCAGTTACTCAGCTTCTTGGGCCACAGATACGCAGTATTTT
TRBV28	TRBJ2-4	15	TRBD1	-	CASSPRTGLVNIQYF	TGTGCCAGCAGTCCCCGGACAGGGTTAGTGAACATTCAGTACTTC